This T cell receptor (beta chain) was identified in a study of CD8 T cells in ankylosing spondylitis. Study conclusions and caveats: Reactive arthritis synovial fluid and blood were previously reported to contain some motif variants. Disease-linked clones reportedly concentrated significantly in matched ankylosing spondylitis synovial fluid. Researchers report that disease-linked clones proved CD8+ and relatively rare in peripheral blood.

Remarks on this clonotype: The antigen is undetermined.

TCRdb passed the 5' RACE reads through MiXCR, listing each CDR3 protein once. The table includes approximately 300,000 distinct CDR3 sequences, 20% detected once. Germline CDR1 and CDR2: DFQATT and SNEGSKA (reference sequence). The CDR3 has 17 residues. Losses at the gene ends were 1 base for V and 2 bases for J; bases not matched to a gene: 13. This TCR derives from a male donor with ankylosing spondylitis or in good health (not recorded which). The V and J genes are TRBV20-1 and TRBJ2-5; 7 bases align to TRBD2. Sequenced: blood, either unsorted or a sorted T cell fraction (not recorded which). The CDR3 loop is CSARGWVGTTLQETQYF. CDR3 sequence (DNA): TGCAGTGCTAGAGGGTGGGTTGGGACTACCTTACAAGAGACCCAGTACTTC.